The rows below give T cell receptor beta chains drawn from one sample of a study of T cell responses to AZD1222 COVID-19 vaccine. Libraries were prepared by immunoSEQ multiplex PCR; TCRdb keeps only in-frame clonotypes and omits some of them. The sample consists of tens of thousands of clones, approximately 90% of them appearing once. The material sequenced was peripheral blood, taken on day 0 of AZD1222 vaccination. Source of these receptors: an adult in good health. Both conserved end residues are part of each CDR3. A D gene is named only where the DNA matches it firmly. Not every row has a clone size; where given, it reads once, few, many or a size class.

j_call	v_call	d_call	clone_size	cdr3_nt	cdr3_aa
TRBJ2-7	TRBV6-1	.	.	TGTGCCAGCAGTGACAGGGATTTCTACGAGCAGTACTTC	CASSDRDFYEQYF
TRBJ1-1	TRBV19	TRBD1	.	TGTGCCAGCATTCCCGGGACAGGGAGGGCTTTCTTT	CASIPGTGRAFF
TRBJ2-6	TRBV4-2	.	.	TGTGCCAGCAGCCAAGAAGACAGCCGCAGCTCTGGGGCCAACGTCCTGACTTTC	CASSQEDSRSSGANVLTF
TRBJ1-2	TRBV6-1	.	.	TGTGCCAGCAGTGATAGGTGGGGCTACACCTTC	CASSDRWGYTF
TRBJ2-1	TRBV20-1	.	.	TGCAGTGCTAGTCGAGCGGGTTTGTTCGGGGGTCAGTATGAGCAGTTCTTC	CSASRAGLFGGQYEQFF
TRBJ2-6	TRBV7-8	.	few	TGTGCCAGCAGCTTAGTCCCGGGCTCTGGGGCCAACGTCCTGACTTTC	CASSLVPGSGANVLTF
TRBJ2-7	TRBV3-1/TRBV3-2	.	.	TGTGCCAGCAGCCAAAGACTGGCTGGCGAGCAGTACTTC	CASSQRLAGEQYF
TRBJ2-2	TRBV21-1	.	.	TGTGCCAGCAGCGCCTCGACAGGGGTTACCGGGGAGCTGTTTTTT	CASSASTGVTGELFF
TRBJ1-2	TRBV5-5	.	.	TGTGCCAGCAGCTTGGGTAGCCAGGGAAGCTATGGCTACACCTTC	CASSLGSQGSYGYTF
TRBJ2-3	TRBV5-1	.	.	TGCGCCAGCAGCTTGGCCGTGGGGACCACAGATACGCAGTATTTT	CASSLAVGTTDTQYF
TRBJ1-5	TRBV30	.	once	TGTGCCTGGAGTGTAGGGCAGTTAGATCAGCCCCAGCATTTT	CAWSVGQLDQPQHF
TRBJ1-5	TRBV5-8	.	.	TGTGCCAGCAGCGGGGGGTGGGCCTCCAATCAGCCCCAGCATTTT	CASSGGWASNQPQHF
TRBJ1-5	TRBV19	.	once	TGTGCCAGTAGTAGCAGGTTGGGCAATCAGCCCCAGCATTTT	CASSSRLGNQPQHF
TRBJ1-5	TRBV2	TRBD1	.	TGTGCCAGCGGCTGGACAGGGTATCAGCCCCAGCATTTT	CASGWTGYQPQHF
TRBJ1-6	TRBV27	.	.	TGTGCCAGCAGTTTATTGTGGGGTAGAAATTCACCCCTCCACTTT	CASSLLWGRNSPLHF
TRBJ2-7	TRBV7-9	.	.	TGTGCCAGCAGCTTAGACAGGGCCCCCTACGAGCAGTACTTC	CASSLDRAPYEQYF
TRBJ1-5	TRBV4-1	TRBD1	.	TGCGCCAGCAGCCAAGACGGGGGGACAGTCAATCAGCCCCAGCATTTT	CASSQDGGTVNQPQHF
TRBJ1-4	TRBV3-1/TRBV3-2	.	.	TGTGCCAGCAGTCGCAATGAAAAACTGTTTTTT	CASSRNEKLFF
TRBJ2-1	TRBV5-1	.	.	TGCGCCAGCAGCTTGGTACCCAGAGGCGGCAATGAGCAGTTCTTC	CASSLVPRGGNEQFF
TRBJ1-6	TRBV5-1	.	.	TGCGCCAGCAGCCCTGAGGGTGGGGGATTGAAATCACCCCTCCACTTT	CASSPEGGGLKSPLHF
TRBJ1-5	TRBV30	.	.	TGTGCCTGTAAGGGGATGGGCAATCAGCCCCAGCATTTT	CACKGMGNQPQHF
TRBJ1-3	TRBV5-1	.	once	TGCGCCAGCCGCTCAGGGGCTGCGGGCGACACCATATATTTT	CASRSGAAGDTIYF
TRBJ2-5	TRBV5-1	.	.	TGCGCCAGCAGCTTTTCTTCGGAGACCCAGTACTTC	CASSFSSETQYF
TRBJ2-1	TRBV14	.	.	TGTGCCAGCAGCCAAGATCTGGGGACCCGACCCCAGTTCTTC	CASSQDLGTRPQFF
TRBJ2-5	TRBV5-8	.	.	TGTGCCAGCAGCTTGTACCAGGGGAGAAACCAAGAGACCCAGTACTTC	CASSLYQGRNQETQYF
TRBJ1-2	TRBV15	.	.	TGTGCCACCAGCAGGTCCCCGTCAGGGGAGCGCTACACCTTC	CATSRSPSGERYTF
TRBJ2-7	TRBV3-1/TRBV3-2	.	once	TGTGCCAGCAGCCAAGTGCCGGGATACGAGCAGTACTTC	CASSQVPGYEQYF
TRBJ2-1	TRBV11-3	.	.	TGTGCCAGCAGCTTCGACCACAATGAGCAGTTCTTC	CASSFDHNEQFF
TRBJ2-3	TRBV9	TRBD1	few	TGTGCCAGCAGCGGACAGGGGGTAGATACGCAGTATTTT	CASSGQGVDTQYF
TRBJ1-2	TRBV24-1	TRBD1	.	TGTGCCACCAGTGATGGGACAGGGAGAGAAGGCTACACCTTC	CATSDGTGREGYTF
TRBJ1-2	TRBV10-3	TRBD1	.	TGTGCCATCAGTGAAGGGACAGGGCGCAATGGCTACACCTTC	CAISEGTGRNGYTF
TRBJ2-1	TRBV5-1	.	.	TGCGCCAGCAGCTTGGTAGGGGGGAGCTCCTACAATGAGCAGTTCTTC	CASSLVGGSSYNEQFF
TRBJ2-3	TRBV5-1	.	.	TGCGCCAGCAGGTCTGGGACATTTAGCACAGATACGCAGTATTTT	CASRSGTFSTDTQYF
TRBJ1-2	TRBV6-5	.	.	TGTGCCAGCAGGCCATTGGACAGAGATTATGGCTACACCTTC	CASRPLDRDYGYTF
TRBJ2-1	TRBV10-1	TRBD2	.	TGCGCCAGCAGTGAGTCCGGGACTAGCCCCTACAATGAGCAGTTCTTC	CASSESGTSPYNEQFF
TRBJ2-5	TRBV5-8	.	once	TGTGCCAGCAGCTTGGATTGGACCTGGGGGGCCCAGTACTTC	CASSLDWTWGAQYF
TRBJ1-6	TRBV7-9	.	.	TGTGCCAGCAGTTGGTCCGAGACAGATAATTCACCCCTCCACTTT	CASSWSETDNSPLHF
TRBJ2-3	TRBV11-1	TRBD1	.	TGTGCCAGCAGCTCCCAGACAGGGTGGGGCACAGATACGCAGTATTTT	CASSSQTGWGTDTQYF
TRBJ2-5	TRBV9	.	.	TGTGCCAGCAGTAGGGACTTACAAGAGACCCAGTACTTC	CASSRDLQETQYF
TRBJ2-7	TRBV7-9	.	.	TGTGCCCCAGTGTCCTCGCGACCGTCACGATCGGCCGAGCAGTACTTC	CAPVSSRPSRSAEQYF
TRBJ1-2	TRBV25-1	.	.	TGTGCCAGCAAACAGGGTTCCAACTATGGCTACACCTTC	CASKQGSNYGYTF
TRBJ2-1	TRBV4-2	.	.	TGTGCCAGCAGCCAAGATCCTTATACCTACAATGAGCAGTTCTTC	CASSQDPYTYNEQFF
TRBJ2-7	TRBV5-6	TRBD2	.	TGTGCCAGCAGATTGGGACTAGCGGGGGGATACGAGCAGTACTTC	CASRLGLAGGYEQYF
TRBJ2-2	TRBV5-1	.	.	TGCGCCAGCAGCTTGACTGGAAGAGACACCGGGGAGCTGTTTTTT	CASSLTGRDTGELFF
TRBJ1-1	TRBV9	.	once	TGTGCCAGCAGCGTAGCGGCAATGAACACTGAAGCTTTCTTT	CASSVAAMNTEAFF
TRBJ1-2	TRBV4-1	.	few	TGCGCCAGCAGCCAAACGACAGGCTATGGCTACACCTTC	CASSQTTGYGYTF
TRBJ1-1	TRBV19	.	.	TGTGCCAGTAGTCAGGGGTTAAACACTGAAGCTTTCTTT	CASSQGLNTEAFF
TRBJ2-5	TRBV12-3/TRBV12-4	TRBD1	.	TGTGCCAGCAGTTTAGGCAGGGGGGAGACCCAGTACTTC	CASSLGRGETQYF
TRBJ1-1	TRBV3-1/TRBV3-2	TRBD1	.	TGTGCCAGCAGCCAACCTGACAGGGGTCCGATCGAAGCTTTCTTT	CASSQPDRGPIEAFF
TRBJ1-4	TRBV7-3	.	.	TGTGCCAGCAGCTTAAGGCAGGGGGAAAAACTGTTTTTT	CASSLRQGEKLFF
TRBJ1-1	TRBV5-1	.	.	TGCGCCAGCAGCTCCCCGGAACAGGGTGGGACTGAAGCTTTCTTT	CASSSPEQGGTEAFF